The 9 T cell receptor beta chains listed next were all sequenced from one sample in a study of Graves' ophthalmopathy and Graves' hyperthyroidism. Amplified material comprised TCR beta CDR3 regions derived from RNA transcripts. First-round RT-PCR used HTBI primers; second-round multiplex PCR followed. TCRdb re-called the multiplex PCR reads through MiXCR, storing one row per CDR3 protein. This sample yields over a million distinct CDR3 sequences, of which about 38% are seen a single time; 11% belongs to the top ten. Sequenced: peripheral blood or thyroid tissue (not recorded which). Receptors were obtained from an adult man with Graves' hyperthyroidism.

This clonotype was observed many times. This rearrangement joins TRBV24-1 to TRBJ2-2; D remains ambiguous. Germline-derived CDR1 and CDR2 are KGHDR and SFDVKD. The CDR3 extends over 17 amino acids. V was cut by 2 bases and J by 0 bases, with 12 bases left in between. CDR3 sequence: CATSDSVGRPNTGELFF. The CDR3 DNA is TGTGCCACCAGTGATTCTGTCGGGCGGCCGAACACCGGGGAGCTGTTTTTT.

This clonotype was detected only a few times. The chain couples TRBV30 to TRBJ1-1, with D perhaps TRBD1 (5 bases). V was pared by 3 bases and J by 4 bases, with 9 bases between. The CDR3 sequence is 12 residues long. Germline-derived CDR1 and CDR2 are GTSNPN and SVGIG (reference sequence). This CDR3 is CAWRTDITEAFF. CDR3 sequence (DNA): TGTGCCTGGAGAACGGACATCACTGAAGCTTTCTTT.

This clonotype showed up many times. The V gene is TRBV6-2 or TRBV6-3, the J gene TRBJ2-7, with D uncertain. Germline V gene sequence: CDR1 MNHEY, CDR2 SVGEGT. The CDR3 length is 12 residues. V lost 6 bases, J lost 6 bases, and 12 bases lay in between. This CDR3 is CASSNDAAEQYF. The DNA of the CDR3 is TGTGCCAGCAGCAACGACGCGGCCGAGCAGTACTTC.

This clonotype has more than one count but fewer than ten. The CDR3 here is CATTERLAGVDEQYF. DNA of the CDR3: TGTGCCACCACCGAGAGACTAGCGGGAGTGGACGAGCAGTACTTC. V gene TRBV6-5 combines with J gene TRBJ2-7, with TRBD2 identical over 12 bases. The CDR3 runs to 15 residues. J gave up 5 bases and V 10 bases, and 12 bases lay outside the gene matches. Germline values: CDR1 MNHEY, CDR2 SVGAGI.

The rearrangement joins TRBV12-3 or TRBV12-4 to TRBJ2-2; D call uncertain. This CDR3 contains 15 residues. The V and J ends lost 1 base and 4 bases respectively, with 10 bases between them. CDR3 amino acids: CASSLDSDPTGELFF. CDR3 DNA sequence: TGTGCCAGCAGTTTAGATTCCGACCCCACCGGGGAGCTGTTTTTT.

This clonotype was seen many times. V is TRBV10-3 and J is TRBJ1-3; D is unclear. Trimming stripped 0 bases from V and 9 bases from J, with 9 bases between. CDR3 length equals 13 residues. The germline CDR1 and CDR2 sequences are ENHRY and SYGVKD. The DNA for the CDR3 is TGTGCCATCAGTGAGTCCGGTTGGGGCACCATATATTTT. Translating gives CAISESGWGTIYF.

The chain links TRBV12-3 or TRBV12-4 to TRBJ2-7, with D unclear. The CDR3 is made up of 18 amino acids. Deletions cut 2 bases from V and 5 bases from J, with 25 bases between. In DNA, the CDR3 is TGTGCCAGCAGTTTACGAAAGGTTTCAGTTGAGCGTCAGGACGAGCAGTACTTC. It is translated as CASSLRKVSVERQDEQYF.

The V and J genes are TRBV19 and TRBJ2-5; TRBD1 matches 9 bases. Per germline, CDR1 LNHDA and CDR2 SQIVND (reference sequence). Trimming at V came to 4 bases and at J to 5 bases, leaving 5 bases not matched to a gene. This CDR3 spans 14 amino acids. The CDR3 DNA sequence: TGTGCCAGTAGTACACAGGGGGCGAAGGAGACCCAGTACTTC. It encodes CASSTQGAKETQYF.

This clonotype was detected many times. V usage is TRBV7-2 and J usage is TRBJ1-2, with no clear D. Trimming removed 5 bases at V and 3 bases at J, with 7 bases between. The CDR3 runs to 12 residues. CDR1 SGHTA and CDR2 FQGNSA come from the germline V gene. The CDR3 DNA is TGTGCCAGCAGCCCCAACTACTATGGCTACACCTTC. Its translation: CASSPNYYGYTF.